This TCR beta chain originates from a study of T cell responses to AZD1222 COVID-19 vaccine. Clones were sequenced by immunoSEQ multiplex PCR, and TCRdb holds only the in-frame ones, with some missing. Of over 120,000 clones in the sample, approximately 92% are singletons; the top ten hold over 1.5%. The study, taken as a whole, reports: Among AZD1222 vaccinees, only six or seven were seropositive at baseline. Receipt of two AZD1222 doses was followed by a rise in Spike-specific TCR breadth and depth. Vaccine-associated CD4 TCRs spanned spike, dominant at 160-218 and 743-854. Repertoire sampling occurred only after the peak T cell response.

This clone was seen only once. What it binds is not known. The CDR3 is 17 residues long. The germline CDR1 and CDR2 sequences are SGHNT and YYREEE (reference sequence). The V segment lost 2 bases and the J segment 4 bases; nucleotides outside the gene matches: 8. Sequencing was performed on peripheral blood, taken on day 0 of AZD1222 vaccination. The sequence was obtained from an adult in good health. This chain uses TRBV5-4 with TRBJ2-1; 11 bases are a match to TRBD2. Here the CDR3 reads CASSLGSGLAAYNEQFF. CDR3 sequence (DNA): TGTGCCAGCAGCTTAGGATCGGGACTAGCGGCATACAATGAGCAGTTCTTC.